Presented here are 6 T cell receptor beta chains from one specimen sequenced in a study of blood T cell repertoires in COVID-19. Some clones are missing from TCRdb's copy, which holds only in-frame ones; the method was immunoSEQ multiplex PCR. The sample records about 200,000 clones, nearly 90% being singletons. What was sequenced was peripheral blood. The receptors originated from a man in his fifties or sixties with COVID-19, enrolled during active disease.

CDR3 loop: CASSPRTGLETQYF. In DNA form, the CDR3 reads TGTGCCAGTAGTCCTAGGACAGGTTTAGAGACCCAGTACTTC. This sequence joins TRBV19 and TRBJ2-5, with 7 bases aligning to TRBD1. The CDR3 totals 14 residues. Losses at the gene ends were 5 bases for V and 4 bases for J; bases not matched to a gene: 7. Germline V CDR1 and CDR2: LNHDA, SQIVND (reference sequence).

The sample holds a few counts of this clone. The chain employs TRBV3-1 (or the pseudogene TRBV3-2) and TRBJ1-3, with a possible D match to TRBD1 (6 bases). V lost 0 bases and J lost 3, with 6 bases in between. The V gene's germline CDR1 is LGHDT and CDR2 YNNKEL (reference sequence). This CDR3 has 14 residues. The chain's CDR3 is CASSQEGGGNTIYF. In DNA form, the CDR3 reads TGTGCCAGCAGCCAAGAAGGGGGTGGAAACACCATATATTTT.

The gene calls are TRBV5-4 and TRBJ1-1; 7 nucleotides align to TRBD1. With V trimmed by 3 bases and J by 1 base, 3 bases remained unmatched. Germline values: CDR1 SGHNT, CDR2 YYREEE (reference sequence). The CDR3 is 14 amino acids. CDR3 amino acids: CASSYNRGNTEAFF. DNA of the CDR3: TGTGCCAGCAGCTACAACAGGGGGAACACTGAAGCTTTCTTT.

J is TRBJ2-1 and V is TRBV7-3; 10 bases are a match to TRBD2. The CDR3 has 14 residues. The V gene's germline CDR1 is SGHTA and CDR2 FQGTGA. Germline trimming cut 5 bases from V and 5 bases from J; bases unmatched to any gene: 3. CDR3 bases: TGTGCCAGCAGCCAGGGACTAGCGAACAATGAGCAGTTCTTC. It specifies CASSQGLANNEQFF.

The chain couples TRBV6-6 to TRBJ1-2; no reliable D call. The CDR3 sequence is 9 residues long. Germline CDR1 MNHNY, CDR2 SVGAGI (reference sequence). The CDR3 DNA reads as TGTCCCGAGTCTGTCGGCTACACCTTC. This sequence encodes CPESVGYTF.

This chain uses TRBV12-5 with TRBJ1-1, with TRBD1 identical over 8 bases. The V gene's germline CDR1 is LGHNT and CDR2 FRNRAP. This CDR3 has 14 amino acids. The V gene end was trimmed by 0 bases and the J gene end by 9 bases; junction bases not matched to a gene: 6. CDR3 protein: CASGLVQGTGQAFF. CDR3 DNA sequence: TGTGCTAGTGGTTTGGTACAGGGGACAGGCCAAGCTTTCTTT.